This record covers a single TCR beta chain. The CDR3 loop spans 15 amino acids. V lost 3 bases to trimming and J lost 7 bases; unmatched junction nucleotides: 7. Germline assignment: CDR1 MDHEN and CDR2 SYDVKM. This entry comes from a study of Ad26.COV2.S vaccination and SARS-CoV-2 variants. Overall study context: Within the COV1001 Ad26.COV2.S trial arm, the donor was enrolled. The study gave Ad26.COV2.S intramuscularly, once or twice 56 days apart.

The treatment here: around 19 received Ad26.COV2.S at low or high dose, single or two shots; about 5 received placebo; per-sample allocation not given. Collection of the samples took place on day 63 after the first injection of vaccine or placebo. Assay used: immunoSEQ multiplex PCR; TCRdb lists only in-frame clones, some missing. Of 300,000 to 400,000 clones in the sample, approximately 90% were seen once. The receptor was derived from a person between 18 and 60 years old who received the Ad26.COV2.S COVID-19 vaccine or a placebo. Sequenced material: peripheral blood, taken in a trial of Ad26.COV2.S vaccine versus placebo. The chain carries TRBV28 and TRBJ2-1, with 9 bases fitting TRBD2. The CDR3: CASSLAGGRKNEQFF. CDR3 sequence (DNA): TGTGCCAGCAGTTTGGCGGGGGGGAGGAAAAATGAGCAGTTCTTC.